The TCR beta chain under discussion was sequenced for a study of regulatory T cells in long-lasting Graves disease. The CDR3 is 15 amino acids. The V end was cut by 8 bases, the J end by 13 bases, with 24 bases between. Study-wide points: Favored gene segments in persistent disease were TRBV28, TRBJ1-2 and TRBJ2-5.

This clonotype was counted only a few times. Its antigen is not known. This could be a read error, since a much larger clone is one nucleotide away. Building the TCR beta libraries relied on iRepertoire HTBI primers, and CDR3 regions underwent Arm-PCR. TCRdb re-derived calls from the multiplex PCR reads in MiXCR, one entry per CDR3 protein. This table holds approximately 400,000 distinct CDR3 sequences, 12% found once. Regarding time point: newly diagnosed GD, antithyroid drugs for less than 3 months. Extracted RNA from PBMCs served as the source of the TCR library. In addition, the sample was reused for a study of T cells in Graves' hyperthyroidism and ophthalmopathy.

The origin of this receptor is a woman younger than 30 with Graves disease. V is TRBV12-3 or TRBV12-4 and J is TRBJ1-6, with D perhaps matching TRBD1 (6 bases). Specimen: peripheral blood mononuclear cells (PBMCs), collected at new diagnosis, from a patient treated with antithyroid drugs. The CDR3 is CASGPPLGGEKPLHF. The CDR3 DNA follows: TGTGCCAGCGGTCCCCCCCTAGGGGGAGAAAAGCCCCTCCACTTT.